One and the same sample provided the 14 T cell receptor beta chains below, sequenced in a study of T cells in Graves' hyperthyroidism and ophthalmopathy. Amplification yielded TCR beta CDR3 regions, with RNA transcripts as the source. An initial round of RT-PCR targeting the TCR CDR3 relied on the HTBI primer set. From the multiplex PCR reads, TCRdb called clonotypes with MiXCR, one entry per CDR3 protein. The sample holds some 360,000 distinct CDR3 sequences, roughly 14% seen once. The sequencing sample was made of blood. The receptors here all came from a woman aged 55-70 years with Graves' hyperthyroidism.

The gene calls are TRBV27 and TRBJ1-5, with D maybe TRBD1 (5 bases). The CDR3 runs 14 residues. V was pared by 2 bases and J by 7 bases, with 12 bases between. CDR1 is MNHEY, CDR2 SMNVEV, per germline (reference sequence). The CDR3 sequence is CASSLAAGRQPQHF. Here the CDR3 DNA reads TGTGCCAGCAGTTTAGCGGCAGGGCGGCAGCCCCAGCATTTT.

V and J are TRBV29-1 and TRBJ2-1; D is perhaps TRBD1 (5 bases). The CDR3 totals 10 residues. Trimming removed 8 bases from V and 7 bases from J, with 9 bases in between. Germline CDR1 is SQVTM and CDR2 is ANQGSEA. As DNA, the CDR3 is TGCAGCTTCCAGGGAAATGAGCAGTTCTTC. It specifies CSFQGNEQFF.

This clonotype was picked up many times. The chain uses TRBV7-9 and TRBJ2-1; D perhaps matches TRBD2 (5 bases). The V gene lost 1 base and the J gene lost 6 bases, with 16 bases spanning the gap. From germline, CDR1 is SEHNR and CDR2 FQNEAQ (reference sequence). The CDR3 consists of 16 residues. In DNA, the CDR3 is TGTGCCAGCAGCTTAGGTGGCCCTCGCGGGTTCAATGAGCAGTTCTTC. It specifies CASSLGGPRGFNEQFF.

This clonotype was detected only a few times. The rearrangement joins TRBV27 to TRBJ2-5; D could derive from TRBD1 or TRBD2 (5 bases each). V lost 8 bases to trimming and J lost 2 bases, with 15 bases between them. The germline gives CDR1 MNHEY, CDR2 SMNVEV (reference sequence). The CDR3 length is 14 residues. CDR3 residues: CASAFGTAQETQYF. CDR3 coding DNA: TGTGCCAGCGCATTTGGGACGGCGCAAGAGACCCAGTACTTC.

This chain uses TRBV20-1 with TRBJ1-5, with D unresolved. This CDR3 is 14 amino acids long. V was pared by 1 base and J by 0 bases, with 7 bases between. CDR1 and CDR2 (germline): DFQATT, SNEGSKA (reference sequence). The CDR3 coding sequence is TGCAGTGCTAGAGTCATGACTAGCAATCAGCCCCAGCATTTT. Residues: CSARVMTSNQPQHF.

This clonotype was seen many times. The chain couples TRBV4-1 to TRBJ2-5; D gene uncertain. This CDR3 contains 14 residues. The V gene lost 4 bases and the J gene lost 5 bases, with 14 bases spanning the gap. The germline CDR1 and CDR2 sequences are MGHRA and YSYEKL. CDR3 coding DNA: TGCGCCAGCAGCCCTCCCGGTGTGGCGGAGACCCAGTACTTC. Translation gives CASSPPGVAETQYF.

To note about this clonotype: A much larger clone sits a single nucleotide away, making a read error possible. The chain is built from TRBV3-1 and TRBJ1-4; no firm D call. The V gene lost 8 bases and the J gene lost 8 bases, with 9 bases spanning the gap. Germline loops: CDR1 LGHDT, CDR2 YNNKEL (reference sequence). The CDR3 has 11 residues. The CDR3 region is CASGPGEKLFF. The DNA of the CDR3 is TGTGCCAGCGGCCCCGGCGAAAAACTGTTTTTT.

This clonotype was seen many times. The chain carries TRBV19 and TRBJ1-2; possibly TRBD1 for D (5 bases). V was shortened by 8 bases and J by 7 bases, with 20 bases between the two germline ends. The CDR3 totals 14 residues. Germline CDR1 reads LNHDA; CDR2 reads SQIVND (reference sequence). As DNA, the CDR3 is TGTGCCAGTTATGACTTTGGGGGGGTTGGTGGCTACACCTTC. Its translation: CASYDFGGVGGYTF.

This clonotype was counted many times. The chain is built from TRBV20-1 and TRBJ2-1; unclear D gene. The V gene's germline CDR1 is DFQATT and CDR2 SNEGSKA (reference sequence). Trimming stripped 6 bases from V and 3 bases from J, with 12 bases between. This CDR3 has 13 amino acids. DNA for the CDR3: TGCAGTGCGTGTCCCGATGGCTACAATGAGCAGTTCTTC. As protein: CSACPDGYNEQFF.

This clonotype has ten or more counts. CDR3 in amino acids: CATSRDRGTTNYGYTF. The CDR3 coding sequence is TGTGCCACCAGCAGAGATCGAGGGACTACTAACTATGGCTACACCTTC. This sequence joins TRBV15 and TRBJ1-2; tentatively, D is TRBD1 (5 bases). Germline CDR1 LNHNV, CDR2 YYDKDF (reference sequence). The CDR3 consists of 16 residues. V lost 0 bases to trimming and J lost 0 bases, with 11 bases between them.

This clonotype was picked up many times. The rearrangement links TRBV14 to TRBJ2-1; TRBD2 aligns across 9 bases. The CDR3 has 16 amino acids. Germline V gives CDR1 SGHDN, CDR2 FVKESK. The ends lost 1 base at V and 6 bases at J; junction bases unmatched: 7. In DNA form, the CDR3 reads TGTGCCAGCAGCCAAGGCCTAGCGGGATTCGGCAATGAGCAGTTCTTC. Protein: CASSQGLAGFGNEQFF.

V is TRBV4-1 and J is TRBJ2-3; 10 positions match TRBD2. CDR3 length: 17 amino acids. Germline trimming cut 1 base from V and 2 bases from J; bases unmatched to any gene: 6. Germline V gene lookup returns CDR1 MGHRA and CDR2 YSYEKL. The CDR3, as DNA: TGCGCCAGCAGCCAAGGCAGTAGCGGGAGGCCCACAGATACGCAGTATTTT. As protein: CASSQGSSGRPTDTQYF.

The chain is built from TRBV3-1 and TRBJ2-2, with unresolved D. Germline lookup yields CDR1 LGHDT and CDR2 YNNKEL (reference sequence). V was pared by 4 bases and J by 4 bases, with 7 bases between. This CDR3 has 13 amino acids. The CDR3 sequence is CASSRVVTGELFF. In nucleotides, the CDR3 is TGTGCCAGCAGCCGCGTGGTCACCGGGGAGCTGTTTTTT.

This clonotype has only a few counts. The V and J genes are TRBV19 and TRBJ2-3; 14 nucleotides line up with TRBD2. V shed 0 bases, J shed 5 bases, and the junction held 7 bases outside the gene matches. Germline CDR1 and CDR2: LNHDA and SQIVND (reference sequence). CDR3 length equals 18 residues. The CDR3 region has the DNA TGTGCCAGTAGTATAGATGGGGGACTAGCGGGAGCGGAAGATACGCAGTATTTT. Translating it yields CASSIDGGLAGAEDTQYF. Variable domain in full (rest from reference TRBV19 and TRBJ2-3): DGGITQSPKYLFRKEGQNVTLSCEQNLNHDAMYWYRQDPGQGLRLIYYSQIVNDFQKGDIAEGYSVSREKKESFPLTVTSAQKNPTAFYLCASSIDGGLAGAEDTQYFGPGTRLTVL.